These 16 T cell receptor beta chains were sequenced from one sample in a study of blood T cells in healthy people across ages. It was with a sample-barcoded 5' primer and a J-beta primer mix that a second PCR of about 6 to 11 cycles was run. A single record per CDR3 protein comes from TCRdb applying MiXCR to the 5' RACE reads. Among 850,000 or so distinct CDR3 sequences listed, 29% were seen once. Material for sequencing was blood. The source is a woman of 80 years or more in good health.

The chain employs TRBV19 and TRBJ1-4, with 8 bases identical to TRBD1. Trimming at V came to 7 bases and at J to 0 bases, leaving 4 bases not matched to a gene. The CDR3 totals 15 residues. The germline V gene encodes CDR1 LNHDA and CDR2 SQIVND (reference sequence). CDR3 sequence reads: CASTGTGTTNEKLFF. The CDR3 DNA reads TGTGCCAGTACCGGGACAGGCACAACTAATGAAAAACTGTTTTTT.

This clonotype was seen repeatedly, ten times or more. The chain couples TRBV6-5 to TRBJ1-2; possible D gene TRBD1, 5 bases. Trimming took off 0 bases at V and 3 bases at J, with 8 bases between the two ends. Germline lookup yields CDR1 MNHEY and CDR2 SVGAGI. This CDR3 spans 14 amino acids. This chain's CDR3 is CASSYSRGHYGYTF. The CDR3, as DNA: TGTGCCAGCAGTTACTCGCGGGGACACTATGGCTACACCTTC.

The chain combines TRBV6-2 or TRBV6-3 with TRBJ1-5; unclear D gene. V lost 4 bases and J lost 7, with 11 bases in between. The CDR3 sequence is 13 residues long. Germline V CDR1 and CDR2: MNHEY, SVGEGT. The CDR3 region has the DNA TGTGCCAGCAGTTTTTTCTCCGGGCAGCCCCAGCATTTT. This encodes CASSFFSGQPQHF.

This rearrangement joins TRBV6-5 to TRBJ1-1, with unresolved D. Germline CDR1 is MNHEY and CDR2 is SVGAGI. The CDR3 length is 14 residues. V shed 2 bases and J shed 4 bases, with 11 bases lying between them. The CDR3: CASSYHGPGTEAFF. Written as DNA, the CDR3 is TGTGCCAGCAGTTACCACGGCCCCGGCACTGAAGCTTTCTTT.

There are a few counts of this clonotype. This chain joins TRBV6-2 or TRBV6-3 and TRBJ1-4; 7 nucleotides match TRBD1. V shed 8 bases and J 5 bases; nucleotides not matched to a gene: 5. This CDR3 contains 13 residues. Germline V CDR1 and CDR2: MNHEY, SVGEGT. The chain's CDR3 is CASRGQLNEKLFF. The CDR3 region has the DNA TGTGCCAGCCGGGGACAGCTCAATGAAAAACTGTTTTTT.

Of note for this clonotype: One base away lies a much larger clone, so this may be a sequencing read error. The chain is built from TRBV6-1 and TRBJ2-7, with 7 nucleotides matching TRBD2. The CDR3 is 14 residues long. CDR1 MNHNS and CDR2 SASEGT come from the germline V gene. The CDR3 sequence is CASLKAGRSYKQYF. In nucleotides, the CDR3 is TGTGCCAGCCTTAAAGCGGGGCGCTCCTACAAGCAGTACTTC.

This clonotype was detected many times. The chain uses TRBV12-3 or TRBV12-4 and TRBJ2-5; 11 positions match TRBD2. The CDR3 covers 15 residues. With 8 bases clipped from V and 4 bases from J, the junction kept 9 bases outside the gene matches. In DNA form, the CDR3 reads TGTGCCAGCTCCATAGCGGGGGGGCTCGGAGAGACCCAGTACTTC. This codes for CASSIAGGLGETQYF.

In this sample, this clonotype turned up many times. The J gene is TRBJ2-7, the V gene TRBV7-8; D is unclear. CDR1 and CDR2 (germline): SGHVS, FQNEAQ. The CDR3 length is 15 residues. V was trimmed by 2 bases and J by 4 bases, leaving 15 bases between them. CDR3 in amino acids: CASSLSGRLPYEQYF. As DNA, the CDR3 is TGTGCCAGCAGCTTAAGTGGACGGTTACCGTACGAGCAGTACTTC.

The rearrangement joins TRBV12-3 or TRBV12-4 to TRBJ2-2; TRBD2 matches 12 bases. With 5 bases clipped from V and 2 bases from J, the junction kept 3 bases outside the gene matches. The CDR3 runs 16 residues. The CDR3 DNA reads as TGTGCCAGCAGTCCTAGCGGGAGGGGCAACACCGGGGAGCTGTTTTTT. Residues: CASSPSGRGNTGELFF.

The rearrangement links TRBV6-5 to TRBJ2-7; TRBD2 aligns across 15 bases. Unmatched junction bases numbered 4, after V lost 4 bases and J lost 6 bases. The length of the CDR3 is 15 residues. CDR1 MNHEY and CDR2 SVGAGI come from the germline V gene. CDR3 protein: CASSSPGLAGGEQYF. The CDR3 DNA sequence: TGTGCCAGCAGTTCACCGGGACTAGCGGGGGGCGAGCAGTACTTC.

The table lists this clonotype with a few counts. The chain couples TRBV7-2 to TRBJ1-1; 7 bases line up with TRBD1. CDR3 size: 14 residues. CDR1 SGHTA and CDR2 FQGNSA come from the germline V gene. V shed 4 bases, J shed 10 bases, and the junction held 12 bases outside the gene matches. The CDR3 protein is CASSSFGQAEGAFF. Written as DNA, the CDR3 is TGTGCCAGCAGCTCCTTCGGACAGGCGGAGGGAGCTTTCTTT.

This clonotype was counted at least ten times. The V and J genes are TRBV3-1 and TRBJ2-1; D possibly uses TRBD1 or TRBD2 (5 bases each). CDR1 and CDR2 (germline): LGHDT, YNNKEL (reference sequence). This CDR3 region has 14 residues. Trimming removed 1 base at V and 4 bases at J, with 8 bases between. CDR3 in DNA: TGTGCCAGCAGCCAAGGGGGGTTTTACAATGAGCAGTTCTTC. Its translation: CASSQGGFYNEQFF.

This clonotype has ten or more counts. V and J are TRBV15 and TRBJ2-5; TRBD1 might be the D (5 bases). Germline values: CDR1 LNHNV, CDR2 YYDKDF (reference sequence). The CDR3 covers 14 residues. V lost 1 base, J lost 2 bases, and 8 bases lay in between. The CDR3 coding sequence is TGTGCCACCAGCAGAGTCGCAGGGCAAGAGACCCAGTACTTC. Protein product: CATSRVAGQETQYF.

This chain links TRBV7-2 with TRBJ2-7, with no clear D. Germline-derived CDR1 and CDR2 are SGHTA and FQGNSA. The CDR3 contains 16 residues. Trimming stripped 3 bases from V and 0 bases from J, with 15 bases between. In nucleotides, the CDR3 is TGTGCCAGCAGCTTCGTACATGACCCGAGCTCCTACGAGCAGTACTTC. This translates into CASSFVHDPSSYEQYF.

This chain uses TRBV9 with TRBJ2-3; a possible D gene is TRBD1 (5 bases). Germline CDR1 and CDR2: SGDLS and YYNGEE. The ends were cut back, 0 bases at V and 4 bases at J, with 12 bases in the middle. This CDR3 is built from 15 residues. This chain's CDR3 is CASSVVRTGPDTQYF. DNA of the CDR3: TGTGCCAGCAGCGTAGTCAGAACAGGTCCAGATACGCAGTATTTT.

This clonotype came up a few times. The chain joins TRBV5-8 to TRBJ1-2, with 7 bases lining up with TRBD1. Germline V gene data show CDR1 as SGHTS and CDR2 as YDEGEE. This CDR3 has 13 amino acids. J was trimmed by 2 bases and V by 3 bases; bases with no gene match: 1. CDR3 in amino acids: CASSWGQNYGYTF. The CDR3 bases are TGTGCCAGCAGCTGGGGACAGAACTATGGCTACACCTTC. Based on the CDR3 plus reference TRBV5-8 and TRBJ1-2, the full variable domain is EAGVTQSPTHLIKTRGQQATLRCSPISGHTSVYWYQQALGLGLQFLLWYDEGEERNRGNFPPRFSGRQFPNYSSELNVNALELEDSALYLCASSWGQNYGYTFGSGTRLTVV.